This T cell receptor beta chain was captured in a study of radiotherapy plus CTLA-4 blockade in lung cancer. Worth noting for this clone: The antigen is undetermined.

Study-level findings and limits: With interferon-beta, early dynamics of blood T cell clones were reported to best predict response.

J was trimmed by 5 bases and V by 1 base; bases with no gene match: 13. The CDR3 loop spans 18 amino acids. Germline-derived CDR1 and CDR2 are KGHSH and LQKENI. The method was immunoSEQ multiplex PCR; TCRdb's version includes in-frame clones alone and lacks a portion of them. The sample consists of 60,000 to 70,000 clones, about 80% of them appearing once. People whose metastatic non-small-cell lung cancer was chemo-refractory got focal radiation along with CTLA-4 blockade by ipilimumab. This receptor was identified in a human donor with non-small cell lung cancer who had a partial response to radiotherapy plus ipilimumab. This chain connects TRBV18 to TRBJ2-5; 10 nucleotides agree with TRBD2. This specimen was peripheral blood, taken from a patient treated with radiotherapy plus ipilimumab. Here the CDR3 reads CASSPRFLAGAAVETQYF. In nucleotides, the CDR3 is TGTGCCAGCTCACCACGTTTCCTAGCGGGAGCCGCGGTGGAGACCCAGTACTTC.